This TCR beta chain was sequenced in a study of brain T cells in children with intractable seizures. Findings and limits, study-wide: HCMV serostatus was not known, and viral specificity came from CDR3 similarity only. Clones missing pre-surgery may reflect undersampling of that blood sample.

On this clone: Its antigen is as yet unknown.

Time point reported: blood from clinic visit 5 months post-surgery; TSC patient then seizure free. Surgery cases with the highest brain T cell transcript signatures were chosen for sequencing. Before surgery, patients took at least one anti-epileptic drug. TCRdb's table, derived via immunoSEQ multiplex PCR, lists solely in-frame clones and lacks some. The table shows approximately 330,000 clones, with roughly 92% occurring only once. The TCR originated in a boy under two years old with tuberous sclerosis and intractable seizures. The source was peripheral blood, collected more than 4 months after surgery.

This CDR3 is CASSPNPGLAGITDTQYF. CDR3 nucleotides: TGTGCCAGCAGCCCCAACCCGGGACTAGCGGGGATCACAGATACGCAGTATTTT. This chain joins TRBV4-2 and TRBJ2-3, with 13 bases that match TRBD2. The CDR3 is made up of 18 amino acids. Germline CDR1 and CDR2: LGHNA and YNFKEQ. V shed 4 bases, J shed 2 bases, and the junction held 9 bases outside the gene matches.